This TCR beta chain was found in a study of T cell repertoires in cytomegalovirus infection. Comment on this clonotype: The antigen is unknown.

TCRdb re-called the reads through MiXCR, storing one row per CDR3 protein. The sample records about 770,000 distinct CDR3 sequences, under 35% being singletons. This CDR3 spans 14 amino acids. Trimming removed 8 bases from V and 0 bases from J, with 13 bases in between. The chain uses TRBV12-3 or TRBV12-4 and TRBJ1-1; D gene uncertain. This clonotype was sampled from a human donor in good health (CMV status not recorded). Some clones in this sample may be carry-over from other donors' samples. The source material was cultured CD8+ T cells from PBMCs, sampled from culture after CMV antigen stimulation. This CDR3 is CASWRGALNTEAFF. CDR3 nucleotide sequence: TGTGCCAGCTGGAGAGGAGCCTTGAACACTGAAGCTTTCTTT.